The clone carrying this TCR beta chain was counted a single time. Its matching antigen is unknown. The source of the sample is a study of T cell responses to AZD1222 COVID-19 vaccine. Study-level results: Targeting of unmutated variant regions was reportedly seen in nearly half of spike-specific TCRs. Vaccine-associated CD4 TCRs ranged over spike, dominating at 160-218 and 743-854. None of the repertoires were sampled until the peak T cell response had passed.

Using immunoSEQ multiplex PCR, the repertoire was profiled, and TCRdb retains in-frame clones only, with some absent. The table lists about 88,000 clones, over 75% of them singletons. This clonotype originated in an adult who received the AZD1222 COVID-19 vaccine. Specimen: peripheral blood, collected 28 days after the second AZD1222 dose.

This CDR3 is CASSSCMDQPQHF. The CDR3 DNA is TGTGCCAGCAGCTCCTGTATGGATCAGCCCCAGCATTTT. The V call is TRBV7-2, the J call TRBJ1-5, with D unresolved. The CDR3 is 13 amino acids. Germline CDR1 and CDR2: SGHTA and FQGNSA. Trimming took off 4 bases at V and 5 bases at J, with 9 bases between the two ends.